The clone carrying this TCR beta chain appeared many times. Its antigen remains unknown. This entry is derived from a study of identical twins. Broader study findings: A partial confounding effect on zero-insertion analyses could come from invariant MAIT and iNKT cells. With abundant cord blood beta clonotypes, insertions were fewer; memory repertoires showed no such pattern. Cross-sectional statistical analysis, not tracking of the same donors, underpinned the conclusions.

The length of the CDR3 is 11 residues. The V end was cut by 8 bases, the J end by 4 bases, with 8 bases between. The germline V gene has CDR1 MNHEY and CDR2 SVGAGI. MiXCR was run by TCRdb on the 5' RACE reads, yielding one entry per CDR3 protein. The top ten clones hold over 4.5% of a sample with over 200,000 distinct CDR3 sequences, less than 10% of them seen once. Only healthy Caucasians were included as donors. The chain couples TRBV6-5 to TRBJ2-5; D is ambiguous. Sequenced input: memory (CD45RO+) T cells sorted from blood. The clonotype was recovered from a woman under 30 in good health. CDR3 in amino acids: CASVKGETQYF. The CDR3 DNA reads as TGTGCCAGCGTGAAGGGAGAGACCCAGTACTTC.